These 28 T cell receptor beta chains were sequenced from one sample in a study of T-cell memory formation after mild COVID-19. TCRdb called the 5' RACE reads again in MiXCR, with one record for every CDR3 protein. Of around 250,000 distinct CDR3 sequences in the sample, roughly 17% were seen once. The sequenced material came from PBMCs or a T cell subset sorted from them (not recorded which). The receptors were gathered from a man aged 18 to 29 who had mild COVID-19 (a few samples of this study predate the infection). Cell type and time point are not known.

This clonotype was seen at least ten times. The V and J genes are TRBV5-1 and TRBJ1-2, with unresolved D. Looked up from germline, CDR1 is SGHRS and CDR2 is YFSETQ. The CDR3 is 12 residues long. With 5 bases removed from V and 5 bases from J, the gap between germline ends came to 10 bases. CDR3 DNA sequence: TGCGCCAGCAGGGACGATGGGTATGGCTACACCTTC. Translation: CASRDDGYGYTF. The full variable domain, in which reference TRBV5-1 and TRBJ1-2 provide the parts outside the CDR3, is KAGVTQTPRYLIKTRGQQVTLSCSPISGHRSVSWYQQTPGQGLQFLFEYFSETQRNKGNFPGRFSGRQFSNSRSEMNVSTLELGDSALYLCASRDDGYGYTFGSGTRLTVV.

This clonotype was picked up a small number of times. This chain joins TRBV29-1 and TRBJ2-7; the D is unclear. This CDR3 contains 13 residues. Per the germline V gene, CDR1 is SQVTM and CDR2 is ANQGSEA. Trimming removed 0 bases from V and 3 bases from J, with 9 bases in between. Here the CDR3 reads CSVEDLHSYEQYF. Here the CDR3 DNA reads TGCAGCGTTGAAGATCTTCACAGCTACGAGCAGTACTTC.

This clonotype showed up just a few times. The gene calls are TRBV20-1 and TRBJ1-2; tentative D call: TRBD1 (6 bases). CDR1 and CDR2 from the germline V gene are DFQATT and SNEGSKA (reference sequence). This CDR3 is 14 amino acids long. V was shortened by 6 bases and J by 6 bases, with 20 bases between the two germline ends. CDR3 bases: TGCAGTGCCTTCCGAAGGGAGGGGGGCGATGGCTACACCTTC. Encoded protein: CSAFRREGGDGYTF.

The rearrangement joins TRBV20-1 to TRBJ1-6, with TRBD1 matching over 9 bases. The CDR3 consists of 14 residues. Trimming at V came to 7 bases and at J to 5 bases, leaving 6 bases not matched to a gene. Germline lookup yields CDR1 DFQATT and CDR2 SNEGSKA (reference sequence). The CDR3 is CSVGTGLHNSPLHF. In DNA, the CDR3 is TGCAGTGTCGGGACAGGGCTTCATAATTCACCCCTCCACTTT.

This clonotype was counted between two and nine times. The junction and the germline gene differ at one end; a read error may be behind it. This chain joins TRBV3-1 and TRBJ2-1; 7 positions agree with TRBD1. CDR3 length equals 13 residues. Germline V gene data show CDR1 as LGHDT and CDR2 as YNNKEL (reference sequence). CDR3 DNA: TGTGCCAGCAGCCAAGTCAAAGGGGGCAATCGGGTCTTC. The encoded protein is CASSQVKGGNRVF.

V and J are TRBV6-5 and TRBJ1-5, with 7 bases matching TRBD1. The CDR3 contains 13 residues. In germline, CDR1 is MNHEY, CDR2 SVGAGI. V was pared by 1 base and J by 6 bases, with 0 bases of the junction left unmatched. CDR3: CASSYYRGQPQHF. The CDR3 DNA reads as TGTGCCAGCAGTTACTACAGGGGTCAGCCCCAGCATTTT.

CDR3 sequence (DNA): TGTGCCAGCTCAGCAGGTTCGACGGGGAATCAGCCCCAGCATTTT. Protein product: CASSAGSTGNQPQHF. The chain joins TRBV18 to TRBJ1-5, with D unresolved. Germline V gene sequence: CDR1 KGHSH, CDR2 LQKENI. The CDR3 consists of 15 residues. V shed 5 bases and J shed 4 bases, with 15 bases lying between them.

This clonotype showed up just a few times. This sequence joins TRBV9 and TRBJ2-3; D might be TRBD1 (5 bases). Germline V gene sequence: CDR1 SGDLS, CDR2 YYNGEE. V was trimmed by 3 bases and J by 2 bases, leaving 16 bases between them. The CDR3 is 16 residues long. The CDR3 bases are TGTGCCAGCAGCGGAGGAACCAGGGCCTCCACAGATACGCAGTATTTT. Protein product: CASSGGTRASTDTQYF.

The chain is built from TRBV7-9 and TRBJ2-3; D perhaps matches TRBD1 (6 bases). Germline V gene sequence: CDR1 SEHNR, CDR2 FQNEAQ (reference sequence). The CDR3 contains 17 residues. Trimming pared 4 bases from V and 3 bases from J, leaving 20 bases between. The chain's CDR3 is CASSYDRPGHRTDTQYF. DNA for the CDR3: TGTGCCAGCAGCTACGATAGACCGGGACATAGAACAGATACGCAGTATTTT. The full variable domain, with the rest looked up from reference TRBV7-9 and TRBJ2-3, is DTGVSQNPRHKITKRGQNVTFRCDPISEHNRLYWYRQTLGQGPEFLTYFQNEAQLEKSRLLSDRFSAERPKGSFSTLEIQRTEQGDSAMYLCASSYDRPGHRTDTQYFGPGTRLTVL.

This clonotype came up many times. V and J are TRBV4-2 and TRBJ2-2; 14 positions agree with TRBD2. Germline V gene lookup returns CDR1 LGHNA and CDR2 YNFKEQ. The length of the CDR3 is 18 residues. Germline trimming cut 4 bases from V and 6 bases from J; bases unmatched to any gene: 10. The DNA for the CDR3 is TGTGCCAGCAGCCGAAAGACTAGCGGGGGGGCCTATGCCGGGGAGCTGTTTTTT. It is translated as CASSRKTSGGAYAGELFF.

The chain joins TRBV30 to TRBJ1-1; D may be TRBD1 (5 bases). Deletions cut 1 base from V and 10 bases from J, with 19 bases between. This CDR3 contains 14 residues. Germline loops: CDR1 GTSNPN, CDR2 SVGIG (reference sequence). CDR3 sequence reads: CAWSGPPNRIGAFF. In DNA form, the CDR3 reads TGTGCCTGGAGTGGTCCTCCTAACAGGATTGGAGCTTTCTTT.

This CDR3 reads CSVGSQGIGYTF. For the CDR3, the DNA is TGCAGTGTGGGGAGTCAAGGGATCGGCTACACCTTC. V is TRBV29-1 and J is TRBJ1-2; no firm D call. The CDR3 is 12 residues long. Germline values: CDR1 SQVTM, CDR2 ANQGSEA.

The chain employs TRBV4-1 and TRBJ2-7; D uncertain. The CDR3 runs to 15 residues. The germline gives CDR1 MGHRA, CDR2 YSYEKL. Trimming left V 4 bases short and J 0 bases short, with 13 bases between. The CDR3 loop is CASSLTAASSYEQYV. The CDR3 DNA reads as TGCGCCAGCAGCCTGACGGCCGCTAGCTCCTACGAGCAGTACGTC.

This clonotype was observed a handful of times. The chain is built from TRBV5-1 and TRBJ2-5, with D uncertain. The CDR3 runs to 14 residues. V lost 4 bases and J lost 5, with 15 bases in between. CDR1 and CDR2 (germline): SGHRS, YFSETQ. In DNA, the CDR3 is TGCGCCAGCAGCGCGGACGCGGCGGAGGAGACCCAGTACTTC. Translating it yields CASSADAAEETQYF.

The chain employs TRBV7-2 and TRBJ2-5, with TRBD2 identical over 10 bases. CDR3 length equals 19 residues. With V trimmed by 5 bases and J by 4 bases, 19 bases remained unmatched. Per germline, CDR1 SGHTA and CDR2 FQGNSA. The CDR3 loop is CASSPKPMGWGTSVETQYF. The DNA for the CDR3 is TGTGCCAGCAGCCCTAAGCCGATGGGGTGGGGGACTAGCGTAGAGACCCAGTACTTC.

V usage is TRBV7-9 and J usage is TRBJ1-2; D unclear. The germline V gene encodes CDR1 SEHNR and CDR2 FQNEAQ (reference sequence). The CDR3 covers 14 residues. The germline V and J ends were trimmed by 1 base and 6 bases, with 12 bases remaining between them. The CDR3 sequence: CASSLDRLRDGYTF. CDR3 DNA: TGTGCCAGCAGCTTAGACCGCCTGCGTGATGGCTACACCTTC.

The J gene is TRBJ2-5, the V gene TRBV7-2; TRBD2 matches 8 bases. Germline CDR1 and CDR2: SGHTA and FQGNSA. The V segment lost 4 bases and the J segment 9 bases; nucleotides outside the gene matches: 13. The CDR3 runs 15 residues. The chain's CDR3 is CASSSDYGSGESQYF. CDR3 DNA: TGTGCCAGCAGCTCCGACTACGGTAGCGGGGAGTCCCAGTACTTC.

This clonotype was picked up a small number of times. The CDR3 DNA follows: TGCGCCAGCAGCTTGATAGGGAAAGAGACCCAGTACTTC. Encoded protein: CASSLIGKETQYF. The chain carries TRBV5-1 and TRBJ2-5; D is unresolved. The ends were cut back, 1 base at V and 3 bases at J, with 7 bases in the middle. Germline V CDR1 and CDR2: SGHRS, YFSETQ. This CDR3 is 13 amino acids long.

V gene TRBV11-2 combines with J gene TRBJ2-2, with D unresolved. The CDR3 runs 16 residues. Per germline, CDR1 SGHAT and CDR2 FQNNGV. Between the trimmed V and J ends, which lost 1 base and 6 bases, there was a span of 15 bases. CDR3 DNA: TGTGCCAGCAGCTTAGTTCTGGGTATCTCGGCCGGGGAGCTGTTTTTT. This gives the protein CASSLVLGISAGELFF.

V and J are TRBV3-1 and TRBJ2-6; 8 bases match TRBD2. V lost 0 bases, J lost 4 bases, and 5 bases stayed unmatched. The CDR3 loop spans 17 amino acids. Germline-derived CDR1 and CDR2 are LGHDT and YNNKEL (reference sequence). CDR3 protein: CASSQDTGGRGANVLTF. Written as DNA, the CDR3 is TGTGCCAGCAGCCAAGATACGGGCGGGAGGGGGGCCAACGTCCTGACTTTC.

This clonotype was picked up a small number of times. The V call is TRBV12-3 or TRBV12-4, the J call TRBJ2-7, with D uncertain. This CDR3 contains 13 residues. Trimming took off 4 bases at V and 2 bases at J, with 9 bases between the two ends. The CDR3: CASSSSTPYEQYV. CDR3 sequence (DNA): TGTGCCAGCAGTTCCTCGACACCCTACGAGCAGTACGTC.

This clonotype was found a few times. The chain couples TRBV29-1 to TRBJ1-1, with 7 nucleotides matching TRBD1. The trim removed 4 bases at V and 4 bases at J, leaving 12 bases unmatched. This CDR3 is built from 15 residues. CDR1 is SQVTM and CDR2 is ANQGSEA in the germline V gene. CDR3 sequence: CSVGKRMGTATEAFF. In DNA, the CDR3 is TGCAGCGTTGGTAAGAGGATGGGGACAGCCACTGAAGCTTTCTTT.

The J gene is TRBJ2-2, the V gene TRBV5-5; D gene ambiguous. Germline CDR1 SGHKS, CDR2 YYEKEE (reference sequence). The CDR3 contains 15 residues. The germline V and J ends were trimmed by 0 bases and 5 bases, with 11 bases remaining between them. CDR3 protein: CASSLDQRRTGELFF. The CDR3 DNA sequence: TGTGCCAGCAGCTTGGATCAGAGGCGGACCGGGGAGCTGTTTTTT.

The V gene is TRBV6-1, the J gene TRBJ1-2; no clear D. This CDR3 is 13 amino acids long. V was clipped by 2 bases and J by 8 bases, with 12 bases between them. Germline CDR1 MNHNS, CDR2 SASEGT. CDR3 in DNA: TGTGCCAGCAGTGAACTTAGCAAGGGAGGCTACACCTTC. Translating gives CASSELSKGGYTF.

This clonotype was seen a few times. The V and J genes are TRBV3-1 and TRBJ2-3; 7 bases are shared with TRBD2. The germline gives CDR1 LGHDT, CDR2 YNNKEL (reference sequence). The CDR3 is 15 residues long. V shed 3 bases, J shed 2 bases, and the junction held 5 bases outside the gene matches. The CDR3 DNA follows: TGTGCCAGCAGCCATTTGAGGGACTACACAGATACGCAGTATTTT. This codes for CASSHLRDYTDTQYF.

The J gene is TRBJ1-1, the V gene TRBV18; tentatively, D is TRBD1 (6 bases). The germline V gene encodes CDR1 KGHSH and CDR2 LQKENI. The V end was cut by 4 bases, the J end by 0 bases, with 9 bases between. CDR3 size: 14 residues. The CDR3 nucleotides read TGTGCCAGCTCACTGACAGGAGTGAACACTGAAGCTTTCTTT. Protein: CASSLTGVNTEAFF.

A few counts support this clonotype. This chain joins TRBV7-9 and TRBJ2-1; D may be TRBD1 (5 bases). Germline-derived CDR1 and CDR2 are SEHNR and FQNEAQ (reference sequence). Between the trimmed V and J ends, which lost 5 bases and 7 bases, there was a span of 12 bases. This CDR3 region has 13 residues. The CDR3 region has the DNA TGTGCCAGCAGCCTCCGGACAAAGAATGAGCAGTTCTTC. Protein product: CASSLRTKNEQFF.

This clonotype occurred a few times. The V and J genes are TRBV6-5 and TRBJ1-1; possible D gene TRBD1, 5 bases. Germline CDR1 and CDR2: MNHEY and SVGAGI. V was shortened by 4 bases and J by 3 bases, with 12 bases between the two germline ends. This CDR3 comprises 14 residues. The CDR3 bases are TGTGCCAGCAGTTTCCAGTCGGGGGACACTGAAGCTTTCTTT. Translating it yields CASSFQSGDTEAFF.